The source of this T cell receptor (beta chain) is a study of preoperative IRX-2 immunotherapy in early breast cancer. From germline, CDR1 is MDHEN and CDR2 SYDVKM. Trimming took off 4 bases at V and 1 base at J, with 13 bases between the two ends. CDR3 size: 15 residues. The treatment is: preoperative locoregional IRX-2 cytokine immunotherapy. Preoperative locoregional IRX-2 cytokine immunotherapy was tested in the phase Ib source study. TCRdb keeps only in-frame clones here, not all; method: immunoSEQ multiplex PCR. The sample records around 95,000 clones, 86% being singletons. The origin of this receptor is a human donor with breast cancer. V usage is TRBV28 and J usage is TRBJ2-5; a possible D gene is TRBD2 (5 bases). The specimen comprised tumor tissue, sampled after IRX-2 immunotherapy. The CDR3: CASSSIGLTQETQYF. The CDR3 DNA reads as TGTGCCAGCAGTTCTATAGGACTCACCCAAGAGACCCAGTACTTC.